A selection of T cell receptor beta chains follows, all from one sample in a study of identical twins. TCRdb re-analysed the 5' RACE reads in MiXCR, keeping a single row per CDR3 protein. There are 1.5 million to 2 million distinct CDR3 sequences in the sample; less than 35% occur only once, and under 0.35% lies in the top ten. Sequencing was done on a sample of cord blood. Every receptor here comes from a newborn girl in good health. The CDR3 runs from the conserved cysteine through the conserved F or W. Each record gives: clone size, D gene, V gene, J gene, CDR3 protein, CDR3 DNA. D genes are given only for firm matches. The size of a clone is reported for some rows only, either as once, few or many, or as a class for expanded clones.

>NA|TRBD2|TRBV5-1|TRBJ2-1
CASRRSGALRPEQFF
TGCGCCAGCAGACGCAGCGGGGCCCTTCGTCCTGAGCAGTTCTTC
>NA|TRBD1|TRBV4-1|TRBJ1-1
CASSQDGGTANTEAFF
TGCGCCAGCAGCCAAGATGGAGGGACAGCCAACACTGAAGCTTTCTTT
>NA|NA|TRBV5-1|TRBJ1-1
CASSLVRGPMNTEAFF
TGCGCCAGCAGCTTGGTGCGGGGCCCCATGAACACTGAAGCTTTCTTT
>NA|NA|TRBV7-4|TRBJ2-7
CASSLKGDFSYEQYF
TGTGCCAGCAGCTTAAAAGGGGATTTCTCCTACGAGCAGTACTTC
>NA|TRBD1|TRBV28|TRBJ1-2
CASTDTGDYGYTF
TGTGCCAGCACCGACACAGGGGACTATGGCTACACCTTC
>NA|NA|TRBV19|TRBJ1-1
CASSTRGATEAFF
TGTGCCAGTAGTACTAGGGGGGCCACTGAAGCTTTCTTT
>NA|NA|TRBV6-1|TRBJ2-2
CASSEVRGAGELFF
TGTGCCAGCAGTGAAGTCCGAGGAGCCGGGGAGCTGTTTTTT
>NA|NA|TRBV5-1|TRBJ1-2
CASSFREGYNYGYTF
TGCGCCAGCAGCTTCAGGGAGGGGTATAACTATGGCTACACCTTC
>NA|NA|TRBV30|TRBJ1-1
CAWIRALNTEAFF
TGTGCCTGGATAAGGGCCCTCAACACTGAAGCTTTCTTT
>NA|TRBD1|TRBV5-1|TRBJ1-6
CASSPGQGTLNNSPLHF
TGCGCCAGCAGCCCCGGACAGGGGACGTTAAATAATTCACCCCTCCACTTT
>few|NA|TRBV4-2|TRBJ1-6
CASSQDRVSGGLTYNSPLHF
TGTGCCAGCAGCCAAGATCGGGTCTCGGGGGGATTAACCTATAATTCACCCCTCCACTTT
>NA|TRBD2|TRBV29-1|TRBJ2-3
CSVEGGRTITDTQYF
TGCAGCGTTGAGGGCGGGAGGACTATCACAGATACGCAGTATTTT
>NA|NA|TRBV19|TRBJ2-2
CASSIGVGELFF
TGTGCCAGTAGTATAGGGGTCGGGGAGCTGTTTTTT
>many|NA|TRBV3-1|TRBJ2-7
CASSQYGYEQYF
TGTGCCAGCAGCCAGTACGGGTACGAGCAGTACTTC
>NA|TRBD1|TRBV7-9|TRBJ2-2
CASSLPSRDRGYFRELFF
TGTGCCAGCAGTCTACCGTCCCGGGACAGGGGATACTTTCGGGAGCTGTTTTTT
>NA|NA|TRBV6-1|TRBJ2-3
CASPEAGPTDTQYF
TGTGCCAGCCCGGAGGCGGGCCCCACAGATACGCAGTATTTT
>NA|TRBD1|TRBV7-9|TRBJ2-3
CASSSRDRGSTDTQYF
TGTGCCAGCAGCTCCCGGGACAGGGGTAGCACAGATACGCAGTATTTT
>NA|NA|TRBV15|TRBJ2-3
CATSRGYAGGMTDTQYF
TGTGCCACCAGCAGAGGGTATGCTGGGGGCATGACAGATACGCAGTATTTT
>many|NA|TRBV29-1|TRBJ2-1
CSVDGGRLSYNEQFF
TGCAGCGTTGACGGGGGCAGGCTTTCCTACAATGAGCAGTTCTTC
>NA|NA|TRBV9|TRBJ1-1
CASSVGGLIGEAFF
TGTGCCAGCAGCGTGGGGGGGCTAATTGGGGAAGCTTTCTTT
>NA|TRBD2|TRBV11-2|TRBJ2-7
CASSLAERGGSYEQYF
TGTGCCAGCAGCTTAGCCGAGCGGGGGGGGTCCTACGAGCAGTACTTC
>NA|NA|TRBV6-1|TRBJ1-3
CASIGAPFSGNTIYF
TGTGCCAGCATAGGTGCTCCCTTCTCGGGAAACACCATATATTTT
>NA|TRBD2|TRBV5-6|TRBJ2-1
CASSWRGGGGGSYEQFF
TGTGCCAGCAGCTGGAGGGGGGGCGGCGGGGGGTCCTACGAGCAGTTCTTC
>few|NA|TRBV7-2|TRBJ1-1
CASSLEDFEAFF
TGTGCCAGCAGCTTAGAGGATTTTGAAGCTTTCTTT
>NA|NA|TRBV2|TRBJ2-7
CASSGKGSFGGSSYEQYF
TGTGCCAGCAGTGGTAAAGGGTCCTTTGGAGGGAGCTCCTACGAGCAGTACTTC
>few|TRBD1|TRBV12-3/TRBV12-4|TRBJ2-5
CASSLGTGGWQETQYF
TGTGCCAGCAGTTTAGGGACAGGGGGGTGGCAAGAGACCCAGTACTTC
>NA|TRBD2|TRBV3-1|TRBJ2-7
CASSLAGGPSPYEQYF
TGTGCCAGCAGTTTAGCGGGAGGGCCAAGTCCCTACGAGCAGTACTTC
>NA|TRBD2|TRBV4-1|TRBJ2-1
CASRSLYRGGYNEQFF
TGCGCCAGCAGATCTCTCTACCGGGGAGGGTACAATGAGCAGTTCTTC
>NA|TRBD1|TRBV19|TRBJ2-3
CASSIGIGTGGDTQYF
TGTGCCAGTAGTATTGGAATCGGGACAGGGGGAGATACGCAGTATTTT